The 17 T cell receptor beta chains given below trace back to one sample, sequenced in a study of shared clonotypes between healthy human individuals. TCRdb's table, derived via immunoSEQ multiplex PCR, lists solely in-frame clones and lacks some. The sample yields millions of clones, 95% seen once. The sequenced sample consisted of naive CD4+ T cells sorted from blood. Subset here: CD45RA+ positively selected. Every receptor here comes from a man aged 18 to 29 in good health.

V usage is TRBV5-6 and J usage is TRBJ1-2; 8 nucleotides match TRBD1. The CDR3 runs 15 residues. Germline trimming cut 3 bases from V and 4 bases from J; bases unmatched to any gene: 8. The V gene's germline CDR1 is SGHDT and CDR2 YYEEEE. The CDR3 sequence: CASSSGTGRPYGYTF. As DNA, the CDR3 is TGTGCCAGCAGCTCAGGGACAGGAAGGCCCTATGGCTACACCTTC.

This chain connects TRBV10-3 to TRBJ2-5; 14 nucleotides align to TRBD2. Trimming removed 6 bases from V and 2 bases from J; junction bases left unmatched: 11. Germline assignment: CDR1 ENHRY and CDR2 SYGVKD. This CDR3 has 18 residues. Here the CDR3 DNA reads TGTGCCATCAGGCCGGCGGGGACTAGCGGGGGCTCTCAAGAGACCCAGTACTTC. Protein: CAIRPAGTSGGSQETQYF.

The chain joins TRBV10-3 to TRBJ1-4; a possible D gene is TRBD1 (6 bases). The V end lost 3 bases, the J end lost 4 bases, and 12 bases lay between the germline ends. CDR3 length: 15 amino acids. The V gene's germline CDR1 is ENHRY and CDR2 SYGVKD. Here the CDR3 DNA reads TGTGCCATCAGTGACTTACAGGGAGGTAATGAAAAACTGTTTTTT. Encoded protein: CAISDLQGGNEKLFF.

The CDR3 is CASSYSPSGSNEQFF. The CDR3 DNA follows: TGTGCCAGCAGTTACTCGCCTAGCGGGAGTAATGAGCAGTTCTTC. V usage is TRBV6-6 and J usage is TRBJ2-1; TRBD2 agrees at 10 bases. Unmatched junction bases numbered 3, after V lost 0 bases and J lost 7 bases. The CDR3 runs to 15 residues. Germline V gives CDR1 MNHNY, CDR2 SVGAGI (reference sequence).

The CDR3 sequence: CASSLDTGGPYGYTF. The CDR3, as DNA: TGCGCCAGCAGCTTGGACACAGGGGGCCCCTATGGCTACACCTTC. This chain links TRBV5-1 with TRBJ1-2; TRBD1 agrees at 9 bases. Germline trimming cut 0 bases from V and 4 bases from J; bases unmatched to any gene: 4. CDR3 length equals 15 residues. Germline CDR1 SGHRS, CDR2 YFSETQ. The full variable domain, its missing parts supplied by reference TRBV5-1 and TRBJ1-2, is KAGVTQTPRYLIKTRGQQVTLSCSPISGHRSVSWYQQTPGQGLQFLFEYFSETQRNKGNFPGRFSGRQFSNSRSEMNVSTLELGDSALYLCASSLDTGGPYGYTFGSGTRLTVV.

This clone was recorded only once. The chain joins TRBV6-1 to TRBJ2-7, with 8 bases fitting TRBD2. With V trimmed by 4 bases and J by 6 bases, 8 bases remained unmatched. The CDR3 is 14 residues long. CDR1 is MNHNS and CDR2 is SASEGT in the germline V gene. CDR3: CASSAGTSSVEQYF. As DNA, the CDR3 is TGTGCCAGCAGTGCCGGGACTAGTTCGGTCGAGCAGTACTTC.

This clone has just one count. V gene TRBV5-4 combines with J gene TRBJ1-4; D unresolved. The germline V gene has CDR1 SGHNT and CDR2 YYREEE (reference sequence). Trimming cost V 1 base and J 7 bases, with 5 bases left between them. There are 12 residues in the CDR3. Here the CDR3 reads CASSLSGEKLFF. The CDR3 region has the DNA TGTGCCAGCAGCTTGTCCGGTGAAAAACTGTTTTTT.

The rearrangement joins TRBV6-4 to TRBJ1-1, with a weak D call TRBD1 (6 bases). V dropped 4 bases and J dropped 0 bases, with 27 bases sitting between them. The CDR3 loop spans 20 amino acids. The germline CDR1 and CDR2 sequences are MRHNA and SNTAGT. CDR3 in amino acids: CASSVGGRPNSQSMNTEAFF. CDR3 DNA sequence: TGTGCCAGCAGTGTTGGGGGGCGCCCAAATTCTCAATCGATGAACACTGAAGCTTTCTTT.

The chain carries TRBV28 and TRBJ1-1; no clear D. V was cut by 7 bases and J by 8 bases, with 17 bases left in between. This CDR3 spans 13 amino acids. Germline values: CDR1 MDHEN, CDR2 SYDVKM. The CDR3 reads CASNEGWLREAFF. The CDR3 DNA follows: TGTGCCAGCAACGAGGGCTGGTTGCGGGAAGCTTTCTTT. Drawing the rest from reference TRBV28 and TRBJ1-1, the complete variable domain is DVKVTQSSRYLVKRTGEKVFLECVQDMDHENMFWYRQDPGLGLRLIYFSYDVKMKEKGDIPEGYSVSREKKERFSLILESASTNQTSMYLCASNEGWLREAFFGQGTRLTVV.

This clone was detected once. The V call is TRBV4-3, the J call TRBJ2-3; D is perhaps TRBD2 (6 bases). This CDR3 spans 15 amino acids. V lost 4 bases and J lost 6, with 17 bases in between. The V gene's germline CDR1 is LGHNA and CDR2 YSLEER. CDR3 in amino acids: CASSPRQGGGDTQYF. The CDR3 coding sequence is TGCGCCAGCAGCCCCCGGCAGGGCGGAGGGGATACGCAGTATTTT.

The chain employs TRBV30 and TRBJ1-5; D gene unclear. CDR1 is GTSNPN and CDR2 is SVGIG in the germline V gene (reference sequence). V lost 5 bases to trimming and J lost 0 bases, with 8 bases between them. This CDR3 has 13 amino acids. The DNA for the CDR3 is TGTGCCTGGGAGGCGGATAGCAATCAGCCCCAGCATTTT. Translated: CAWEADSNQPQHF.

The chain couples TRBV6-6 to TRBJ2-3; TRBD2 aligns across 7 bases. The CDR3 totals 15 residues. The V segment lost 6 bases and the J segment 5 bases; nucleotides outside the gene matches: 11. Germline lookup yields CDR1 MNHNY and CDR2 SVGAGI (reference sequence). CDR3 protein: CASRAHGGRGDTQYF. The CDR3, as DNA: TGTGCCAGCAGAGCCCATGGGGGGAGGGGAGATACGCAGTATTTT.

The gene calls are TRBV30 and TRBJ1-2; D may be TRBD1 (5 bases). CDR1 is GTSNPN and CDR2 is SVGIG in the germline V gene (reference sequence). The CDR3 is 11 amino acids. The V end was cut by 4 bases, the J end by 7 bases, with 10 bases between. The CDR3, as DNA: TGTGCCTGGACGGCGACAGCTGGCTACACCTTC. Protein sequence: CAWTATAGYTF.

J is TRBJ2-5 and V is TRBV6-5; 9 bases are a match to TRBD2. CDR1 and CDR2 from the germline V gene are MNHEY and SVGAGI. This CDR3 is 15 amino acids long. Trimming cost V 5 bases and J 6 bases; bases outside gene matches: 10. The chain's CDR3 is CASSHYSGSQKTQYF. The CDR3 bases are TGTGCCAGCAGTCACTATAGCGGGAGTCAGAAGACCCAGTACTTC.

The chain is built from TRBV11-1 and TRBJ2-7, with 10 bases matching TRBD1. V shed 5 bases, J shed 4 bases, and the junction held 8 bases outside the gene matches. Germline CDR1 SGHAT, CDR2 FQDESV (reference sequence). The CDR3 is 15 amino acids. The CDR3 coding sequence is TGTGCCAGCAGCCCCCGACAGGGGGCAGCTTACGAGCAGTACTTC. This codes for CASSPRQGAAYEQYF.

This chain links TRBV5-1 with TRBJ2-3, with 13 nucleotides matching TRBD2. The CDR3 consists of 17 residues. Germline V gene sequence: CDR1 SGHRS, CDR2 YFSETQ. V lost 0 bases to trimming and J lost 1 base; unmatched junction nucleotides: 2. The CDR3, as DNA: TGCGCCAGCAGCTTGGGAGGGACTAGCGGGGGCACAGATACGCAGTATTTT. Its protein is CASSLGGTSGGTDTQYF. The variable domain in full, with the rest retrieved from reference TRBV5-1 and TRBJ2-3, is KAGVTQTPRYLIKTRGQQVTLSCSPISGHRSVSWYQQTPGQGLQFLFEYFSETQRNKGNFPGRFSGRQFSNSRSEMNVSTLELGDSALYLCASSLGGTSGGTDTQYFGPGTRLTVL.

This clone was recorded only once. The chain combines TRBV2 with TRBJ1-2; D is ambiguous. The V end was cut by 1 base, the J end by 8 bases, with 11 bases between. Germline V lookup: CDR1 SNHLY, CDR2 FYNNEI. This CDR3 is built from 13 residues. CDR3 region: CASSEESAGGYTF. The DNA for the CDR3 is TGTGCCAGCAGTGAAGAATCAGCTGGGGGCTACACCTTC. The full variable domain, in which reference TRBV2 and TRBJ1-2 provide the parts outside the CDR3, is EPEVTQTPSHQVTQMGQEVILRCVPISNHLYFYWYRQILGQKVEFLVSFYNNEISEKSEIFDDQFSVERPDGSNFTLKIRSTKLEDSAMYFCASSEESAGGYTFGSGTRLTVV.